This T cell receptor beta chain was captured by sequencing in a study of CD8 T cells in Susac syndrome. Germline V gives CDR1 SGHRS, CDR2 YFSETQ. V was cut by 0 bases and J by 3 bases, with 10 bases left in between. This CDR3 has 14 residues. RNA totalling about 0.5 to 1 ug underwent reverse transcription with random hexamers. TCRdb independently ran MiXCR on the immunoSEQ multiplex PCR reads; one entry per CDR3 protein. Of 110,000 or so distinct CDR3 sequences in the sample, about 95% were seen once. It was healthy donors who served as the controls, matched for age and sex. Negative isolation yielded CD8+ and CD4+ T cells; FACS enriched TEMRA cells.

The sample comprised CD4+ T cells from PBMCs. The origin of this receptor is a human donor in good health. The J gene is TRBJ2-7, the V gene TRBV5-1; D gene unclear. The CDR3 here is CASSLANRFYEQYF. For the CDR3, the DNA is TGCGCCAGCAGCTTGGCAAACCGCTTCTACGAGCAGTACTTC.